This T cell receptor beta chain was captured by sequencing in a study of blood T cell repertoires in COVID-19. Study summary: COVID-19 samples, acute and convalescent, were from the United States, Italy and Spain. Sample material is recorded as cDNA or gDNA derived from T cells, B-cell-depleted T cells, or PBMCs.

Original analysis: Amplification with reference gene primers provided the estimates of nucleated cell counts. Libraries were prepared by immunoSEQ multiplex PCR; TCRdb keeps only in-frame clonotypes and omits some of them. The V and J calls and clone size were taken over from that table, and D and trimming were inferred from the DNA. Altogether 300,000 to 450,000 clones are present, 85% being singletons, with the ten largest covering around 3.4%. The CDR3 runs 12 residues. Germline-derived CDR1 and CDR2 are LNHDA and SQIVND (reference sequence). Trimming removed 6 bases from V and 4 bases from J, with 9 bases in between. This clone was detected once.

The clonotype originates from a woman in her late teens or twenties with acute or convalescent COVID-19. The sequencing sample was made of peripheral blood. This chain links TRBV19 with TRBJ1-1; D gene unclear. The CDR3 DNA sequence: TGTGCCAGTAGCGATGGGAGCACTGAAGCTTTCTTT. It encodes CASSDGSTEAFF.